This TCR beta chain was retrieved from a study of cytomegalovirus exposure and HLA in healthy donors (TCRdb year 2017). Turning to the overall study: In an earlier analysis of 550 to 750 of the donors, 276 Gb of sequence data and some 120 million unique TCR beta sequences from about 179 million T cells were reported. Several DR-DQ haplotypes were treated as single units for association and clustering because of strong linkage in the cohort. Genome-wide SNP genotypes for about 65% of the roughly 670 donors were used in a later genetic analysis, which treated that subset as a discovery cohort. All discovery cohort repertoires had been generated on a single sequencing platform. The study aimed to test whether signatures of past pathogen exposure could be identified by cataloging public T cell receptors. To study patterns of TCR occurrence, a later analysis re-analyzed previously published TCR beta repertoires from 550 to 800 donors and added high-resolution HLA genotyping. Among the roughly 370 genotyped donors, approximately 81% belonged to the genetic ancestry cluster associated with self-reported Caucasian donors. The study used immunosequencing to profile the T cell repertoires of around 600 subjects and linked those repertoires to cytomegalovirus serostatus. On average, around 200,000 unique TCR beta nucleotide sequences were sequenced per donor among 398 genotyped donors of the cohort, with roughly 20% of those sequences being non-productive. High-throughput TCR immunosequencing, statistical association of individual TCRs with disease status, and machine learning were combined to predict cytomegalovirus infection status. A separate validation cohort of over a hundred different subjects was used in addition to the approximately 640-subject first cohort. HLA typing included class I and class II loci at four-digit resolution. The number of typed donors differed by locus: 629-630 for A, B, C, DRB1 and DQB1; approximately 520 for DQA1; over 600 for DPA1; and about 470 for DPB1. An early release covering approximately 600 HLA-typed donors comprised approximately 300 gigabases of sequencing data and roughly 86 million unique TCR sequences. To decide whether each TCR beta V gene segment behaved as functional or pseudogenic, an earlier analysis of some 600 of the donors relied on high-throughput TCR beta sequencing. Donor age, sex, ethnicity and CMV serostatus were collected together with the repertoire data. Rather than using new phenotypic data, the later analysis identified candidate immune exposures from TCR beta sequences and from how often those sequences occurred across donors.

Summary of the overall study and its limitations: The authors suggested that the approach could potentially be generalized to other disease states and immunological phenotypes. Several of the top co-occurrence clusters appeared to be linked to parvovirus B19, influenza, CMV and Epstein-Barr virus, according to a later analysis. Most TCR sequences were observed very rarely across donors, whereas some public TCRs were present in many individuals. In a later genetic analysis, a missense DCLRE1C variant was associated with V-gene and J-gene trimming of TCR beta chains, and the association was replicated in an independent cohort. The 87-base-pair reads could not distinguish some IMGT-functional V segments, including TRBV6-2 and TRBV6-3, so those segments were excluded. A total of fewer than 200 TCR beta chains were listed by the study as associated with cytomegalovirus. Three of the identified cytomegalovirus-associated TCR beta chains were confirmed in vitro to be specific for cytomegalovirus antigens. The presence/absence analyses assumed that sequencing depth was roughly uniform across donors, and that assumption may not be true. Because counts were too low, roughly 18 rarely observed V segments, including chromosome 9 orphons, were left out of the earlier analysis of 587 of the donors. The sequencing pipeline was judged likely to have produced a cluster of highly shared sequence variants as a technical artifact. Correlated functional status among segregating V segments might reflect linkage disequilibrium, but an unknown experimental factor could not be ruled out. Strong co-occurrence of HLA alleles, especially DR and DQ, made assigning TCR associations to individual alleles difficult. Broadly in line with IMGT annotations, most TCR beta V segments showed up in productive rearrangements about 87% or about 30% of the time in an earlier analysis of several hundred of the donors. In a later genetic analysis, fewer N-insertions in productive TCRs were reported among donors in an Asian-associated ancestry cluster than the roughly 640-donor mean. A later analysis found that TCR association rates varied across HLA loci, with DRB1 alleles showing the most associated TCRs and HLA-C alleles the fewest. Most CMV-associated TCR beta chains appeared to be HLA-restricted in a later analysis, and the HLA associations seemed to be driven largely by CMV exposure. Because HLA typing was missing for some donors at each locus, association tests included only the typed subset. CMV serostatus was the only immune exposure information available for the cohort. In this cohort, only TCR beta chains were sequenced, and detectable features were limited by the absence of alpha or paired-chain data. A further reported finding was that TCR beta sequences accurately predicted the HLA-A and HLA-B alleles for most subjects in the first cohort. At a false discovery rate of 0.05, a later analysis linked under 20,000 TCR beta sequences to specific HLA alleles. In a later analysis, HLA-associated TCR beta chains were found to be more clonally expanded and to have lower generation probabilities than equally common non-associated chains. The classifier was reported to diagnose cytomegalovirus status with high specificity and sensitivity in both the original cohort and the validation cohort.

V lost 4 bases and J lost 4 bases, and the count of bases not matched to a germline gene is 16. CDR1 and CDR2 are drawn from the germline V gene: SGHRS, YFSETQ. The CDR3 measures 18 amino acids from cysteine to phenylalanine. This entry keeps only the CDR3 DNA: 54 bases, framed from base 1. The receptor library was made with the immunoSEQ multiplex PCR assay. A mixture of 60 forward primers for TCR Vbeta segments and 13 reverse primers for TCR Jbeta segments was used in the multiplex PCR. A multiplex PCR assay on genomic DNA amplified the CDR3 region of rearranged TCR beta genes. The amplified TCR beta libraries were sequenced on the Illumina HiSeq System as 87-base-pair reads. On the authors' methods: A later analysis tallied around 87 million unique TCR beta chains across the 550 to 850 repertoires, and about 10 million of those chains were shared by two or more donors. A nearest-neighbor algorithm error-corrected the raw reads and collapsed the reads into unique sequences, merging closely related sequences to remove PCR and sequencing errors. V, D and J gene segments were assigned by aligning CDR3 sequences to IMGT reference sequences. For a sequence to be retained, a match of at least six nucleotides to both a V gene segment and a J gene segment was required. Rearrangements were classified as productive when the CDR3 lacked stop codons and remained in frame with V and J, and all other rearrangements were classified as non-productive. CDR3 was defined according to IMGT convention as the region running from the second conserved V-encoded cysteine to the conserved J-encoded phenylalanine. The earlier analysis of about 610 of the donors excluded sequences that lacked an unambiguous match to a single V gene segment. In an earlier analysis of roughly 600 of the donors, a V segment was called functional when productive rearrangements were above 56.7%, and segregating when the standard deviation between donors exceeded 5%. A statistical classification framework was built for diagnosing cytomegalovirus status from the catalog of TCR beta chain sequences. In a later analysis, TCR nucleotide sequences were compared against IMGT/GENE-DB human TR gene sequences so that V and J genes could be assigned. In a later analysis, CDR3 sequences and most-parsimonious VDJ recombination scenarios were assigned using the TCRdist pipeline. In a later analysis, each TCR beta chain was defined by its CDR3 amino acid sequence together with its V-gene family, and reads lacking a unique V-gene family were excluded. In a later analysis, 500 to 650 highly shared, low-generation-probability nucleotide sequences were removed to address suspected cross-contamination and a sequencing artifact. In a later analysis, a clonal expansion index for each public chain was calculated from normalized within-repertoire ranks of inferred template counts. Generation probabilities in a later analysis came from a VDJ recombination model fitted to out-of-frame rearrangements, and those results were checked against IGoR. In a later analysis, TCR-TCR, TCR-HLA and TCR-CMV co-occurrence was scored with hypergeometric tests, and a repertoire-size bias correction was applied to TCR pairs. To estimate false discovery rates, a later analysis permuted the HLA or CMV assignments 20 times. In a later analysis, co-occurring TCRs were grouped using DBSCAN, and TCRdist sequence similarity was added for clustering within HLA-allele-positive subsets. Repertoires with fewer than 30,000 or more than 120,000 public chains were left out of co-occurrence clustering, as were about 5 repertoires with anomalous nucleotide sharing. Drawn from immuneACCESS, this table holds only the in-frame rearrangements with V and J called that TCRdb kept. Clones are partly lost; checked studies trace under half to an unresolved V gene and leave the rest unexplained. V, J and clone size reflect that table, while D and trimming were determined from the DNA. The sample yields 140,000 to 150,000 clones; approximately 78% were counted once. The ten largest clones represent 3% of the sample.

In total, 500 to 700 healthy bone marrow donors made up the cohort. At the time of sampling, every cohort member was nominally healthy, though immune exposures that went unrecorded were likely present. The donor was CMV seropositive and belonged to the group of around 300 seropositive cohort members. A peripheral blood sample was provided by each donor, and peripheral blood mononuclear cells were used for TCR beta sequencing. Genomic DNA was extracted from the blood cell samples with the Qiagen DNeasy Blood Extraction Kit. A remark on this clone: Its binding antigen is unknown. The sample holds no much larger clone one base away, and base qualities are not on file.

Sample: PBMCs. This clonotype was obtained from a man in his forties in good health and CMV-seropositive. The chain employs TRBV5-1 and TRBJ2-3; 9 nucleotides in the junction match TRBD2. CDR3 sequence: CASSGTSPNAQVPDTQYF. The DNA sequence reads TGCGCCAGCAGCGGGACTAGCCCCAACGCACAAGTTCCAGATACGCAGTATTTT.